The rows below give T cell receptor beta chains drawn from one sample of a study of blood T cells in healthy people across ages. TCRdb redid the calling of the 5' RACE reads with MiXCR, one entry per CDR3 protein. The sample shows 1,800,000 or so distinct CDR3 sequences, about two fifths of them seen only once. Sequenced material: blood. The receptors were sampled from a human donor in good health. Each CDR3 is given with its conserved first and last residue. A D gene is named only where the DNA matches it firmly. Expanded clones are given a class, and other clones once, few, many or no size at all.

clone_size	d_call	j_call	v_call	cdr3_aa	cdr3_nt
few	TRBD2	TRBJ2-3	TRBV5-1	CASSLGPFTASGTEDTQYF	TGCGCCAGCAGCTTGGGGCCCTTTACGGCTAGCGGGACGGAAGATACGCAGTATTTT
many	-	TRBJ2-6	TRBV29-1	CGVGPGANVLTF	TGCGGGGTAGGCCCTGGGGCCAACGTCCTGACTTTC
few	TRBD2	TRBJ2-7	TRBV7-8	CASSFRTSGDYEQYF	TGTGCCAGCAGCTTCCGGACTAGCGGGGACTACGAGCAGTACTTC
-	-	TRBJ2-3	TRBV7-9	CASSFFGGDDTQYF	TGTGCCAGCAGCTTTTTCGGGGGAGACGATACGCAGTATTTT
-	TRBD1	TRBJ1-1	TRBV29-1	CSVTRGRRGTEAFF	TGCAGCGTTACCAGGGGGCGGCGGGGCACTGAAGCTTTCTTT
-	TRBD2	TRBJ2-3	TRBV12-3/TRBV12-4	CASSPENERGFFTDTQYF	TGTGCCAGCAGTCCCGAAAATGAGCGGGGGTTTTTCACAGATACGCAGTATTTC
-	-	TRBJ1-5	TRBV7-2	CASSSWGAGMGPQHF	TGTGCCAGCAGCTCGTGGGGGGCAGGGATGGGACCCCAGCATTTT
-	TRBD1	TRBJ2-7	TRBV6-2/TRBV6-3	CASSYSGSSGTGFDYEQYF	TGTGCCAGCAGTTACTCGGGTTCTTCTGGGACAGGGTTCGACTACGAGCAGTACTTC
few	-	TRBJ1-1	TRBV14	CASSQDGARPEAFF	TGTGCCAGCAGCCAAGATGGGGCTCGACCTGAAGCTTTCTTT
-	-	TRBJ1-5	TRBV4-2	CASSQALGEPQHF	TGTGCCAGCAGCCAAGCACTCGGGGAGCCCCAGCATTTT
-	-	TRBJ2-7	TRBV29-1	CSAGRQPSEQYF	TGCAGCGCTGGTAGACAGCCCTCCGAGCAGTACTTC
-	-	TRBJ2-7	TRBV21-1	CASTNKVEGTALSVNQQYF	TGTGCCAGCACCAACAAAGTGGAGGGGACAGCTCTTTCCGTTAACCAGCAGTACTTC
-	TRBD1	TRBJ1-2	TRBV6-5	CASSYPATGRYTF	TGTGCCAGCAGTTACCCCGCGACAGGGCGCTACACCTTC
-	TRBD1	TRBJ2-1	TRBV20-1	CSAQRQGSEQFF	TGCAGTGCCCAGAGACAGGGTAGTGAGCAGTTCTTC
-	-	TRBJ2-7	TRBV29-1	CSVPPDMTYEQYF	TGCAGCGTCCCTCCTGACATGACCTACGAGCAGTACTTC
-	-	TRBJ1-2	TRBV3-1	CASSYRGTVSSGYTF	TGTGCCAGCAGCTACCGGGGAACAGTTTCTAGTGGCTACACCTTC
-	-	TRBJ2-5	TRBV6-2/TRBV6-3	CASSPTGRVETQYF	TGTGCCAGCAGTCCTACAGGGAGGGTCGAGACCCAGTACTTC
-	-	TRBJ2-1	TRBV9	CASSVEWGLYNEQFF	TGTGCCAGCAGCGTAGAATGGGGACTCTACAATGAGCAGTTCTTC
many	-	TRBJ1-2	TRBV12-3/TRBV12-4	CASSFGRLGGYTF	TGTGCCAGCAGTTTCGGACGTCTAGGTGGCTACACCTTC
once	-	TRBJ2-3	TRBV10-2	CASSETNRVGRYF	TGCGCCAGCAGTGAGACCAACAGGGTGGGGAGGTATTTT
-	TRBD1	TRBJ2-7	TRBV13	CASRQRGTGRYEQYF	TGTGCCAGCAGACAACGGGGGACAGGCCGCTACGAGCAGTACTTC